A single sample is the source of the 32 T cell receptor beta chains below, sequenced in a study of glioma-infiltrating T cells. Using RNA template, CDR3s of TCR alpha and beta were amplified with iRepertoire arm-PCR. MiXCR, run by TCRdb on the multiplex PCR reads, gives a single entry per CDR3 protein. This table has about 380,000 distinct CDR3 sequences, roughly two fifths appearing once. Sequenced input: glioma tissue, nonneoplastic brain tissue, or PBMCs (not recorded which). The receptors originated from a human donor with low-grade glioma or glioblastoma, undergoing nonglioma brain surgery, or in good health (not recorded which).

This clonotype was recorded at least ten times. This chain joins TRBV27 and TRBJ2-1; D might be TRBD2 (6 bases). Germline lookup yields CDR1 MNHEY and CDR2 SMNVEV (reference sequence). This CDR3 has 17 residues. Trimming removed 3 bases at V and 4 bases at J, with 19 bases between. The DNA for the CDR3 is TGTGCCAGCAGTTTGTCCCACTCGGCTAGCGTGTACAATGAGCAGTTCTTC. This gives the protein CASSLSHSASVYNEQFF.

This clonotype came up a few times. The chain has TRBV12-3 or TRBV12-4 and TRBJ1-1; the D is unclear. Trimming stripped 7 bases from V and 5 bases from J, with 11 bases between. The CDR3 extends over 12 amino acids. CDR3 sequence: CASTSRGTEAFF. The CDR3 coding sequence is TGTGCCAGCACTTCCCGGGGAACTGAAGCTTTCTTT.

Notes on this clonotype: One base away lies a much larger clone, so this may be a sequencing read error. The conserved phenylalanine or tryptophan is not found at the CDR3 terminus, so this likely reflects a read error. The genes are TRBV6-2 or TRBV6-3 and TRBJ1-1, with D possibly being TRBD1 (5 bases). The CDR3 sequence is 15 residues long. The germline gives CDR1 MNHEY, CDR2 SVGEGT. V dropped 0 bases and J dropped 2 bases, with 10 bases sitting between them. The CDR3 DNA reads TGTGCCAGCAGTTACTCAACCAGGGCCAACACTGAAGCTTTCCTT. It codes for CASSYSTRANTEAFL.

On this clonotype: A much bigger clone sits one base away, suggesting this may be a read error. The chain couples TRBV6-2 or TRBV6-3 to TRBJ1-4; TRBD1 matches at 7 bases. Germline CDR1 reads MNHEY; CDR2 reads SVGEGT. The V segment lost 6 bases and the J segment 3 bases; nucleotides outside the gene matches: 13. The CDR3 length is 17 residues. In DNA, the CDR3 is TGTGCCAGCAGACGTGACAGGGTGGTGGCGGCTAATGAAAAACTGTTTTTT. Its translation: CASRRDRVVAANEKLFF.

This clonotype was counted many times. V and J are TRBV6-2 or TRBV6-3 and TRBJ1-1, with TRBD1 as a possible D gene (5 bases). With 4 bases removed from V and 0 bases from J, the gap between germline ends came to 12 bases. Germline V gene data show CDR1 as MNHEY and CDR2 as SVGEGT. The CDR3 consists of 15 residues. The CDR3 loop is CASSFRGLMNTEAFF. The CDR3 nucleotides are TGTGCCAGCAGTTTCCGGGGCCTCATGAACACTGAAGCTTTCTTT.

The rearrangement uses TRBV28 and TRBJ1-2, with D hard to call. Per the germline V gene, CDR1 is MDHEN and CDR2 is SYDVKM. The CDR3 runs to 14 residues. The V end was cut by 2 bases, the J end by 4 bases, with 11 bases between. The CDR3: CASSLGGELYGYTF. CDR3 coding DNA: TGTGCCAGCAGTTTAGGAGGAGAACTCTATGGCTACACCTTC.

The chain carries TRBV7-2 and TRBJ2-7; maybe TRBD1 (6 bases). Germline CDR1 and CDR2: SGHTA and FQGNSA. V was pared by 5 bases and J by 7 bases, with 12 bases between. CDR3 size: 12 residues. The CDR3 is CASSTYRDEQYF. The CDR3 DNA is TGTGCCAGCAGCACTTACAGGGATGAGCAGTACTTC.

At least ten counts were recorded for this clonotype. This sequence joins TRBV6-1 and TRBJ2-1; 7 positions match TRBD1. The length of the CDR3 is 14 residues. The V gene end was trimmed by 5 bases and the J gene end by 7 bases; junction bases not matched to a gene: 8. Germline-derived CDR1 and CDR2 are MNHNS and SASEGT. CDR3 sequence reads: CASSLGTAKNEQFF. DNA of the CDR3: TGTGCCAGCAGTTTGGGGACAGCCAAGAATGAGCAGTTCTTC.

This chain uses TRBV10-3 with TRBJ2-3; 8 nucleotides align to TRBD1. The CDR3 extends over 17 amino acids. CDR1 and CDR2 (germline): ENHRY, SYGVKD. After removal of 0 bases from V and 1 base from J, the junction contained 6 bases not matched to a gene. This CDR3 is CAISESSGTGRTDTQYF. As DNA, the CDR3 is TGTGCCATCAGTGAGTCGTCCGGGACAGGCCGCACAGATACGCAGTATTTT.

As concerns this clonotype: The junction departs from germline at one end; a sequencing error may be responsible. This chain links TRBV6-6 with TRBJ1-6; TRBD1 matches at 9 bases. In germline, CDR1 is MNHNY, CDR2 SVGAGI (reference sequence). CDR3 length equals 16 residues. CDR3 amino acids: CASSYRRDRDNSPLQF. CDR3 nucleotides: TGTGCCAGCAGTTACAGGCGGGACAGGGATAATTCACCCCTCCAATTT.

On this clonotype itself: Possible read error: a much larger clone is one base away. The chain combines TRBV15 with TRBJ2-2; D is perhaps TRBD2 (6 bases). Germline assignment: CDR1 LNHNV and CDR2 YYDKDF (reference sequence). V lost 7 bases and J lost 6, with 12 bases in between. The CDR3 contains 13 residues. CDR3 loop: CATITLAAGELFF. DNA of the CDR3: TGTGCCACCATCACACTAGCAGCCGGGGAGCTGTTTTTT.

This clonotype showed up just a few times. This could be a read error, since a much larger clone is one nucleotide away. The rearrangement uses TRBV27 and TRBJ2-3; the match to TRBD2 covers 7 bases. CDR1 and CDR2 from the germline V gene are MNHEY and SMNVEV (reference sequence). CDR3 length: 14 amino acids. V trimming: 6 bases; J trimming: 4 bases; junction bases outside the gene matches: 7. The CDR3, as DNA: TGTGCCAGCAGAGGACTAACTAGCGCAGATACGCAGTATTTT. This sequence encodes CASRGLTSADTQYF.

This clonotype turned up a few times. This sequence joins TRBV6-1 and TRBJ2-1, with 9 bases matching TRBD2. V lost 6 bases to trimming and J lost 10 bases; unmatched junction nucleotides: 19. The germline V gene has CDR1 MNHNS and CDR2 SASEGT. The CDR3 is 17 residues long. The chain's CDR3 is CASSPRWGTSPGGEQFF. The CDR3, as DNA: TGTGCCAGCAGCCCTCGATGGGGGACTAGCCCCGGCGGAGAGCAGTTCTTC.

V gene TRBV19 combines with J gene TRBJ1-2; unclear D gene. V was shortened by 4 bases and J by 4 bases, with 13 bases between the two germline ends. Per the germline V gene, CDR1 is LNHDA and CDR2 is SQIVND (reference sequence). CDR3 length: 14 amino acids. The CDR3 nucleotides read TGTGCCAGTAGTACCTCCGGGCAGAGCTATGGCTACACCTTC. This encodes CASSTSGQSYGYTF. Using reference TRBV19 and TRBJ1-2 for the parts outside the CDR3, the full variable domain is DGGITQSPKYLFRKEGQNVTLSCEQNLNHDAMYWYRQDPGQGLRLIYYSQIVNDFQKGDIAEGYSVSREKKESFPLTVTSAQKNPTAFYLCASSTSGQSYGYTFGSGTRLTVV.

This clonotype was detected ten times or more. In nucleotides, the CDR3 is TGTGCCAGCAGTCCTCAGGGACAGCCCCAGCATTTT. Its translation: CASSPQGQPQHF. The chain joins TRBV28 to TRBJ1-5; possibly TRBD1 for D (5 bases). The V end lost 5 bases, the J end lost 7 bases, and 9 bases lay between the germline ends. Germline V gene lookup returns CDR1 MDHEN and CDR2 SYDVKM. This CDR3 is 12 amino acids long.

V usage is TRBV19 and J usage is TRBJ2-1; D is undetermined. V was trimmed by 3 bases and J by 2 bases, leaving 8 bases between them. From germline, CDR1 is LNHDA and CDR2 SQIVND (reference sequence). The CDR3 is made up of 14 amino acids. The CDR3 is CASSIQATYNEQFF. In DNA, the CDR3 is TGTGCCAGTAGTATTCAGGCCACCTACAATGAGCAGTTCTTC.

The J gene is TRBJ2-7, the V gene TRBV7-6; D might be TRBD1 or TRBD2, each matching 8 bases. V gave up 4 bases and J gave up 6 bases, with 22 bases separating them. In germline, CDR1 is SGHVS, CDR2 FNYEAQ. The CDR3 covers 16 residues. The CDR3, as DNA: TGTGCCAGCAGCTGGGGACTAGGACAGGGTTTTCGCGAGCAGTACTTC. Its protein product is CASSWGLGQGFREQYF. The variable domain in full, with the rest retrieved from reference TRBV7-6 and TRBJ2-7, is GAGVSQSPRYKVTKRGQDVALRCDPISGHVSLYWYRQALGQGPEFLTYFNYEAQQDKSGLPNDRFSAERPEGSISTLTIQRTEQRDSAMYRCASSWGLGQGFREQYFGPGTRLTVT.

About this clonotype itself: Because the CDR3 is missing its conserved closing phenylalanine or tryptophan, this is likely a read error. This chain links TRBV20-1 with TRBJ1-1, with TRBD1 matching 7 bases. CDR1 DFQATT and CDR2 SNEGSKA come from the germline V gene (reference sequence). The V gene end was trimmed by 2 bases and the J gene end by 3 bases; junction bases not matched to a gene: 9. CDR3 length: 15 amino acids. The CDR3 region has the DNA TGCAGTGCTAGACCCTTTGGCAGGGGGGACACTGAAGCTTTCATT. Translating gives CSARPFGRGDTEAFI.

CDR3 loop: CASSEGGSGELFF. The CDR3 DNA sequence: TGTGCCAGCAGTGAAGGCGGCTCCGGGGAGCTGTTTTTT. The chain uses TRBV6-4 and TRBJ2-2; the D is unclear. The V end was cut by 3 bases, the J end by 6 bases, with 8 bases between. The germline V gene has CDR1 MRHNA and CDR2 SNTAGT. This CDR3 is built from 13 residues.

The CDR3 DNA follows: TGTGCCAGCAGTTTCACTACAAACACTGAAGCTTTCTTT. As protein: CASSFTTNTEAFF. The chain links TRBV28 to TRBJ1-1, with unresolved D. Trimming pared 3 bases from V and 2 bases from J, leaving 7 bases between. CDR3 length: 13 residues. Per germline, CDR1 MDHEN and CDR2 SYDVKM.

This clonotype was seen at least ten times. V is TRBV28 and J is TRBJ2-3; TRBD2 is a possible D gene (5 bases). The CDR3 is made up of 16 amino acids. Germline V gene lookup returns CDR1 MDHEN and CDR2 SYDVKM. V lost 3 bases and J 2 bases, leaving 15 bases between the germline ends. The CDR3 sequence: CASSFSAGSLTDTQYF. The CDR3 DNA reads TGTGCCAGCAGTTTCTCCGCGGGTTCCCTCACAGATACGCAGTATTTT.

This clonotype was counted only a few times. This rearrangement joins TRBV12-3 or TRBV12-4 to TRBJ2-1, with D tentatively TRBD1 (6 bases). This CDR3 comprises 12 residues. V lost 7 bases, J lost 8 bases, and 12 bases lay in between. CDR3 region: CASTQQGDEQFF. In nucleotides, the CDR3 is TGTGCCAGCACCCAACAGGGCGATGAGCAGTTCTTC.

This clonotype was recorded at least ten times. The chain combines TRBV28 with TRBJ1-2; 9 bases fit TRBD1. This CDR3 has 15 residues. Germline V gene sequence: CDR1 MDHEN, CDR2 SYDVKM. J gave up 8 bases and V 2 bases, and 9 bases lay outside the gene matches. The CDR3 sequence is CASSLEGQGVLGYTF. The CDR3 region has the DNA TGTGCCAGCAGTTTAGAGGGACAGGGTGTTCTCGGCTACACCTTC.

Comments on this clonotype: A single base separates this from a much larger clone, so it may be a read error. CDR3 DNA sequence: TGTGCCAGCAGTCACGGTGGCTCCTACGAGCAGTGCTTC. Translation gives CASSHGGSYEQCF. The V call is TRBV28, the J call TRBJ2-7; D is unclear. The CDR3 length is 13 residues. Germline V gene sequence: CDR1 MDHEN, CDR2 SYDVKM.

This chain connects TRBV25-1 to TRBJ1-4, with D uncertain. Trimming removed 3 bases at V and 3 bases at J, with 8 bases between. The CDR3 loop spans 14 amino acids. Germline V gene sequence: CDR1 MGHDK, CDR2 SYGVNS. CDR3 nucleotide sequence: TGTGCCAGCAGTGACCGGCCAGCTAATGAAAAACTGTTTTTT. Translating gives CASSDRPANEKLFF.

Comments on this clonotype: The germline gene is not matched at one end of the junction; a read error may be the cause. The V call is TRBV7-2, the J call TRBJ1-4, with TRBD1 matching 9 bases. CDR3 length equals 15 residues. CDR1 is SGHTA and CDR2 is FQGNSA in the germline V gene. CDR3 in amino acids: CASSQGDRDNEKLFF. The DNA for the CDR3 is TGCGCCAGCAGCCAAGGGGACAGGGATAATGAAAAACTGTTTTTT.

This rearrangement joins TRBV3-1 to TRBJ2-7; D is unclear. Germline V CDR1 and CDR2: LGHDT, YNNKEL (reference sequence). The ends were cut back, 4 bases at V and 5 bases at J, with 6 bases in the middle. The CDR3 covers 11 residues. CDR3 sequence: CASSRWDEQYF. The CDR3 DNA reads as TGTGCCAGCAGCCGCTGGGACGAGCAGTACTTC.

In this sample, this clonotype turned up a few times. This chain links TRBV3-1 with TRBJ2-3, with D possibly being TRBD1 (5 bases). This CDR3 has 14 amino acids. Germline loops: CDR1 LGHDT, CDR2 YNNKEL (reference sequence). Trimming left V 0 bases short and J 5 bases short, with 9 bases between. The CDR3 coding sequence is TGTGCCAGCAGCCAAGAAAGTAGGGGAGATACGCAGTATTTT. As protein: CASSQESRGDTQYF.

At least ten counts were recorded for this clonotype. DNA for the CDR3: TGCGCCAGCAACAGGGAGAATGAGCAGTTCTTC. This encodes CASNRENEQFF. V and J are TRBV4-1 and TRBJ2-1, with D perhaps TRBD1 (6 bases). Per germline, CDR1 MGHRA and CDR2 YSYEKL. Trimming left V 7 bases short and J 7 bases short, with 8 bases between. This CDR3 spans 11 amino acids.

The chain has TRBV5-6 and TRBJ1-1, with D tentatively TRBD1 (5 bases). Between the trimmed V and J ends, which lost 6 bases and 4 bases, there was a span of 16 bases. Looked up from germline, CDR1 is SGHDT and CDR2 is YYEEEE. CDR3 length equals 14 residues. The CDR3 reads CASTQTGAGTEAFF. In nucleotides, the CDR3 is TGTGCCAGCACCCAAACCGGGGCGGGCACTGAAGCTTTCTTT.

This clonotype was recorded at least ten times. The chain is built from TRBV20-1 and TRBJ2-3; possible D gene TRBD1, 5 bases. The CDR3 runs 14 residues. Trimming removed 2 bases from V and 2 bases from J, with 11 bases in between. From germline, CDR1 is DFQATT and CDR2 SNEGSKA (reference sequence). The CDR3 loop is CSARPTANTDTQYF. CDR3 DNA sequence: TGCAGTGCTAGACCGACAGCAAACACAGATACGCAGTATTTT.

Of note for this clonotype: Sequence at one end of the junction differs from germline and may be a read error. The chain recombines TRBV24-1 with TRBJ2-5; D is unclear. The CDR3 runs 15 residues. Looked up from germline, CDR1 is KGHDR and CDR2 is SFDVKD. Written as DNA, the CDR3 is TGTGCCACCAGTGCCCCTTCGGCGGAGCAAGAGAACCAGTACTTC. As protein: CATSAPSAEQENQYF.